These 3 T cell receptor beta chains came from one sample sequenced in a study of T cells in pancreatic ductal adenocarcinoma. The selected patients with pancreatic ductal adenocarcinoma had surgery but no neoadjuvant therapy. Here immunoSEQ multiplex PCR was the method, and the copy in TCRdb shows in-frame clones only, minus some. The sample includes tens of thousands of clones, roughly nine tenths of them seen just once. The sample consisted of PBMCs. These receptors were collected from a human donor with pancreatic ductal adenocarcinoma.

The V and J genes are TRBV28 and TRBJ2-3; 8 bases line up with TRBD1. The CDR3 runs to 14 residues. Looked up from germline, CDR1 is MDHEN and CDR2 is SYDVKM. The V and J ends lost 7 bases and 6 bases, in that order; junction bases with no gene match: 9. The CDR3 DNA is TGTGCCAGCAAGTCGAGACAGGGGTACGATACGCAGTATTTT. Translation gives CASKSRQGYDTQYF.

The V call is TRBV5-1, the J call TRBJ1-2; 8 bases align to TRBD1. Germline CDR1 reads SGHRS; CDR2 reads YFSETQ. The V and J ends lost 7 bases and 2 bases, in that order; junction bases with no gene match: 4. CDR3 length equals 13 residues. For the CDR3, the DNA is TGCGCCAGCGCCGGACAGGGAAACTATGGCTACACCTTC. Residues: CASAGQGNYGYTF.

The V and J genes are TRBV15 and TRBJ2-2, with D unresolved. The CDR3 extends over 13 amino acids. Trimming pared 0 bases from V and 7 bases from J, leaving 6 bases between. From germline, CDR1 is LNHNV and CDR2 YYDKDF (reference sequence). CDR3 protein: CATSRDWVGELFF. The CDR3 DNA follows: TGTGCCACCAGCAGAGATTGGGTCGGGGAGCTGTTTTTT.